The 8 T cell receptor beta chains below all came from one sample that was sequenced in a study of beta chain features in type 1 diabetes. Of the isolated RNA, all was reverse transcribed, and so the sequenced material was expressed TCRB transcripts. TCRdb's copy holds only in-frame clones and misses some; the assay was immunoSEQ multiplex PCR. This sample yields approximately 150,000 clones, of which about 9.1% are seen a single time; 0.5% to 0.65% belongs to the top ten. The sequenced sample was central memory CD4+ T cells from blood. These receptors originate from a woman in her thirties or forties in good health.

The J gene is TRBJ2-2, the V gene TRBV7-9; TRBD1 is a possible D gene (6 bases). The length of the CDR3 is 14 residues. Germline V gives CDR1 SEHNR, CDR2 FQNEAQ (reference sequence). Trimming removed 4 bases from V and 5 bases from J, with 11 bases in between. CDR3 amino acids: CASSSSRGTGELFF. CDR3 nucleotides: TGTGCCAGCAGCTCAAGCAGGGGTACCGGGGAGCTGTTTTTT.

The rearrangement links TRBV5-1 to TRBJ2-1, with no clear D. This CDR3 has 14 residues. Per germline, CDR1 SGHRS and CDR2 YFSETQ. Trimming took 2 bases from V and 10 from J, leaving 16 bases between them. The DNA for the CDR3 is TGCGCCAGCAGCTTTCAAGTCTCCGCACGGGAGCAGTTCTTC. It specifies CASSFQVSAREQFF.

The chain employs TRBV5-1 and TRBJ1-5; D might be TRBD1 (6 bases). V lost 4 bases to trimming and J lost 5 bases, with 16 bases between them. The CDR3 loop spans 15 amino acids. From germline, CDR1 is SGHRS and CDR2 YFSETQ. The CDR3 DNA sequence: TGCGCCAGCAGCCCGTCGGGACAAACCGATCAGCCCCAGCATTTT. This encodes CASSPSGQTDQPQHF.

This clone was seen a handful of times. The V call is TRBV18, the J call TRBJ1-6, with 9 bases lining up with TRBD1. The CDR3 contains 15 residues. Germline trimming cut 1 base from V and 10 bases from J; bases unmatched to any gene: 5. Germline CDR1 reads KGHSH; CDR2 reads LQKENI. The CDR3 protein is CASSPQQGAESPLHF. The CDR3 nucleotides read TGTGCCAGCTCACCACAACAGGGGGCGGAGTCACCCCTCCACTTT.

V is TRBV6-1 and J is TRBJ2-3, with TRBD1 matching over 8 bases. There are 15 residues in the CDR3. CDR1 and CDR2 (germline): MNHNS, SASEGT. With 3 bases clipped from V and 3 bases from J, the junction kept 5 bases outside the gene matches. In nucleotides, the CDR3 is TGTGCCAGCAGTGACGGACAGGGTGTTACAGATACGCAGTATTTT. Translated: CASSDGQGVTDTQYF.

The chain employs TRBV6-6 and TRBJ2-1; TRBD2 matches 14 bases. CDR1 is MNHNY, CDR2 SVGAGI, per germline (reference sequence). The V and J ends lost 10 bases and 7 bases, in that order; junction bases with no gene match: 6. CDR3 size: 14 residues. The CDR3 loop is CATKTSGGANEQFF. The DNA of the CDR3 is TGTGCCACTAAGACTAGCGGGGGGGCGAATGAGCAGTTCTTC.

This clone was counted a few times. This sequence joins TRBV18 and TRBJ2-3; D call uncertain. The CDR3 is made up of 13 amino acids. CDR1 and CDR2 (germline): KGHSH, LQKENI. V was cut by 3 bases and J by 4 bases, with 8 bases left in between. The DNA for the CDR3 is TGTGCCAGCTCACCGAGCGCCCCAGATACGCAGTATTTT. Protein sequence: CASSPSAPDTQYF.

There are a few counts of this clone. V is TRBV20-1 and J is TRBJ2-1; D unresolved. The CDR3 spans 10 residues. Trimming cost V 6 bases and J 4 bases, with 4 bases left between them. The V gene's germline CDR1 is DFQATT and CDR2 SNEGSKA (reference sequence). The CDR3 DNA follows: TGCAGTGCCCAGTACAATGAGCAGTTCTTC. Translation: CSAQYNEQFF.